One and the same sample provided the 20 T cell receptor beta chains below, sequenced in a study of cytomegalovirus exposure and HLA in healthy donors. The primer mix had 60 Vbeta and 13 Jbeta primers. The protocol was immunoSEQ multiplex PCR, while the TCRdb copy is restricted to in-frame clones and leaves out a portion. The sample includes under 130,000 clones, over 70% of them seen just once. The sequenced sample was PBMCs. The receptors shown here come from a male donor in good health and CMV-seronegative.

CDR3: CASSVSGTSGRSTDTQYF. In DNA form, the CDR3 reads TGTGCCAGCAGCGTCTCCGGGACTAGCGGGAGGAGCACAGATACGCAGTATTTT. J is TRBJ2-3 and V is TRBV9; TRBD2 aligns across 15 bases. CDR1 is SGDLS, CDR2 YYNGEE, per germline. CDR3 length: 18 residues. V was pared by 2 bases and J by 0 bases, with 4 bases of the junction left unmatched. The variable domain in full, with the rest retrieved from reference TRBV9 and TRBJ2-3, is DSGVTQTPKHLITATGQRVTLRCSPRSGDLSVYWYQQSLDQGLQFLIQYYNGEERAKGNILERFSAQQFPDLHSELNLSSLELGDSALYFCASSVSGTSGRSTDTQYFGPGTRLTVL.

The chain links TRBV30 to TRBJ1-4, with D unresolved. The CDR3 loop spans 15 amino acids. The germline V gene has CDR1 GTSNPN and CDR2 SVGIG (reference sequence). V was trimmed by 5 bases and J by 0 bases, leaving 13 bases between them. The CDR3: CAWGDLVATNEKLFF. The CDR3 region has the DNA TGTGCCTGGGGTGACTTAGTTGCAACTAATGAAAAACTGTTTTTT.

This clone came up a few times. The rearrangement links TRBV27 to TRBJ2-5; 8 nucleotides agree with TRBD2. This CDR3 is 15 amino acids long. The V gene's germline CDR1 is MNHEY and CDR2 SMNVEV (reference sequence). The V segment lost 6 bases and the J segment 3 bases; nucleotides outside the gene matches: 9. CDR3 in amino acids: CASSRLDGREETQYF. The CDR3 DNA follows: TGTGCCAGCAGCCGCTTAGACGGGAGGGAAGAGACCCAGTACTTC.

The chain combines TRBV2 with TRBJ1-2; 9 bases map to TRBD1. Germline-derived CDR1 and CDR2 are SNHLY and FYNNEI. J gave up 4 bases and V 6 bases, and 6 bases lay outside the gene matches. CDR3 length equals 14 residues. CDR3 sequence: CASRSTGGGYGYTF. The DNA for the CDR3 is TGTGCCAGCAGATCTACAGGGGGCGGCTATGGCTACACCTTC. Together with reference TRBV2 and TRBJ1-2, the CDR3 gives the full variable domain: EPEVTQTPSHQVTQMGQEVILRCVPISNHLYFYWYRQILGQKVEFLVSFYNNEISEKSEIFDDQFSVERPDGSNFTLKIRSTKLEDSAMYFCASRSTGGGYGYTFGSGTRLTVV.

This clone showed up just once. V gene TRBV28 combines with J gene TRBJ1-2; 12 positions match TRBD1. Germline V CDR1 and CDR2: MDHEN, SYDVKM. This CDR3 region has 14 residues. Germline trimming cut 6 bases from V and 8 bases from J; bases unmatched to any gene: 7. This CDR3 reads CASRPGQGARGYTF. DNA of the CDR3: TGTGCCAGCAGACCGGGACAGGGGGCGCGAGGCTACACCTTC.

The chain recombines TRBV7-9 with TRBJ1-2; 7 nucleotides agree with TRBD1. Germline V gives CDR1 SEHNR, CDR2 FQNEAQ (reference sequence). CDR3 length equals 15 residues. The ends lost 5 bases at V and 1 base at J; junction bases unmatched: 7. The CDR3 coding sequence is TGTGCCAGCAGCCTGGGACAGCTAAGTAACTATGGCTACACCTTC. Protein product: CASSLGQLSNYGYTF.

The CDR3, as DNA: TGTGCCAGTAATCCGGTCTGGGGGCACACCGGGGAGCTGTTTTTT. It encodes CASNPVWGHTGELFF. The chain uses TRBV19 and TRBJ2-2; D possibly corresponds to TRBD1 (6 bases). CDR3 length: 15 amino acids. From germline, CDR1 is LNHDA and CDR2 SQIVND (reference sequence). Trimming took off 7 bases at V and 3 bases at J, with 15 bases between the two ends.

This chain links TRBV4-1 with TRBJ2-1; D is unclear. Germline V lookup: CDR1 MGHRA, CDR2 YSYEKL. Between the trimmed V and J ends, which lost 2 bases and 7 bases, there was a span of 9 bases. This CDR3 comprises 13 residues. The CDR3 loop is CASSQHAMNEQFF. Written as DNA, the CDR3 is TGCGCCAGCAGCCAACATGCGATGAATGAGCAGTTCTTC.

The chain combines TRBV7-9 with TRBJ2-3; D might be TRBD2 (5 bases). CDR1 and CDR2 (germline): SEHNR, FQNEAQ (reference sequence). V lost 6 bases and J lost 0, with 13 bases in between. The CDR3 runs to 15 residues. DNA for the CDR3: TGTGCCAGCAGTCAAGCGGTTTCTAGCACAGATACGCAGTATTTT. Its translation is CASSQAVSSTDTQYF. Looking up the rest from reference TRBV7-9 and TRBJ2-3 gives the full variable domain: DTGVSQNPRHKITKRGQNVTFRCDPISEHNRLYWYRQTLGQGPEFLTYFQNEAQLEKSRLLSDRFSAERPKGSFSTLEIQRTEQGDSAMYLCASSQAVSSTDTQYFGPGTRLTVL.

V is TRBV9 and J is TRBJ2-1, with 7 positions matching TRBD2. The V gene end was trimmed by 3 bases and the J gene end by 12 bases; junction bases not matched to a gene: 9. Germline lookup yields CDR1 SGDLS and CDR2 YYNGEE. The CDR3 runs 13 residues. In nucleotides, the CDR3 is TGTGCCAGCAGCGCAACTAGCGAGGGTGGGCAGTTCTTC. Translation gives CASSATSEGGQFF. Drawing the rest from reference TRBV9 and TRBJ2-1, the complete variable domain is DSGVTQTPKHLITATGQRVTLRCSPRSGDLSVYWYQQSLDQGLQFLIQYYNGEERAKGNILERFSAQQFPDLHSELNLSSLELGDSALYFCASSATSEGGQFFGPGTRLTVL.

The V and J genes are TRBV11-2 and TRBJ2-7; 10 bases line up with TRBD1. The V and J ends lost 4 bases and 4 bases, in that order; junction bases with no gene match: 4. Germline CDR1 SGHAT, CDR2 FQNNGV. The CDR3 spans 14 residues. The DNA of the CDR3 is TGTGCCAGCAGCTCGGGACAGGGGAGGTACGAGCAGTACTTC. As protein: CASSSGQGRYEQYF.

The V call is TRBV27, the J call TRBJ1-1, with D maybe TRBD1 (5 bases). The CDR3 totals 14 residues. V shed 6 bases and J shed 1 base, with 12 bases lying between them. Looked up from germline, CDR1 is MNHEY and CDR2 is SMNVEV (reference sequence). This CDR3 is CASRPGGTNTEAFF. The DNA of the CDR3 is TGTGCCAGCAGACCGGGGGGAACGAACACTGAAGCTTTCTTT.

This clone has only one observation. The chain combines TRBV28 with TRBJ2-7, with 7 bases identical to TRBD2. The germline CDR1 and CDR2 sequences are MDHEN and SYDVKM. V lost 5 bases to trimming and J lost 1 base; unmatched junction nucleotides: 8. The CDR3 runs to 15 residues. The CDR3: CASSPPLGLSYEQYF. In DNA, the CDR3 is TGTGCCAGCAGTCCTCCTTTGGGACTATCCTACGAGCAGTACTTC.

This clone turned up a few times. The chain couples TRBV15 to TRBJ2-5; possibly TRBD2 for D (7 bases). Germline CDR1 reads LNHNV; CDR2 reads YYDKDF (reference sequence). The CDR3 contains 14 residues. Trimming removed 4 bases from V and 5 bases from J, with 14 bases in between. DNA of the CDR3: TGTGCCACCAGCACGAGGGGGGGCGGGGAGACCCAGTACTTC. This gives the protein CATSTRGGGETQYF.

The CDR3 DNA reads as TGTGCCAGCGTTTTTTACAGGAGCGAAGAAAAACTGTTTTTT. Its translation is CASVFYRSEEKLFF. This sequence joins TRBV21-1 and TRBJ1-4; the table names TRBD1, a call not compared with the DNA. TRBV21-1 is reported as a pseudogene. This CDR3 is built from 14 residues.

The rearrangement links TRBV6-1 to TRBJ2-7, with D perhaps TRBD2 (6 bases). Germline CDR1 MNHNS, CDR2 SASEGT. The CDR3 spans 15 residues. V shed 2 bases and J shed 1 base, with 12 bases lying between them. The chain's CDR3 is CASSEMEGQSYEQYF. The DNA for the CDR3 is TGTGCCAGCAGTGAAATGGAGGGGCAATCCTACGAGCAGTACTTC.

The chain joins TRBV30 to TRBJ2-1, with a tentative D call TRBD2 (5 bases). V was trimmed by 4 bases and J by 0 bases, leaving 28 bases between them. The CDR3 is 20 amino acids. CDR1 is GTSNPN and CDR2 is SVGIG in the germline V gene (reference sequence). CDR3 region: CAWTEPPSSRDNISYNEQFF. CDR3 bases: TGTGCCTGGACCGAACCCCCCAGTTCGAGGGATAATATCTCCTACAATGAGCAGTTCTTC.

The rearrangement uses TRBV14 and TRBJ1-3; weak D call: TRBD1 (5 bases). The germline gives CDR1 SGHDN, CDR2 FVKESK. Between the trimmed V and J ends, which lost 4 bases and 0 bases, there was a span of 7 bases. The CDR3 has 14 amino acids. The CDR3 bases are TGTGCCAGCAGCCCCGGGGGCTCTGGAAACACCATATATTTT. Protein sequence: CASSPGGSGNTIYF.

The chain carries TRBV6-5 and TRBJ2-1, with a tentative D call TRBD1 (6 bases). The CDR3 covers 16 residues. CDR1 is MNHEY, CDR2 SVGAGI, per germline. The V gene lost 0 bases and the J gene lost 8 bases, with 17 bases spanning the gap. The CDR3 region is CASSYSIGQMVDEQFF. Here the CDR3 DNA reads TGTGCCAGCAGTTACTCGATCGGACAGATGGTCGATGAGCAGTTCTTC.

The rearrangement links TRBV4-1 to TRBJ2-1, with 7 bases that match TRBD2. The CDR3 is made up of 17 amino acids. Germline V gene data show CDR1 as MGHRA and CDR2 as YSYEKL. After removal of 1 base from V and 10 bases from J, the junction contained 16 bases not matched to a gene. This CDR3 reads CASSQVTVGRYGGEQFF. CDR3 DNA sequence: TGCGCCAGCAGCCAAGTGACGGTCGGGAGGTATGGGGGGGAGCAGTTCTTC.